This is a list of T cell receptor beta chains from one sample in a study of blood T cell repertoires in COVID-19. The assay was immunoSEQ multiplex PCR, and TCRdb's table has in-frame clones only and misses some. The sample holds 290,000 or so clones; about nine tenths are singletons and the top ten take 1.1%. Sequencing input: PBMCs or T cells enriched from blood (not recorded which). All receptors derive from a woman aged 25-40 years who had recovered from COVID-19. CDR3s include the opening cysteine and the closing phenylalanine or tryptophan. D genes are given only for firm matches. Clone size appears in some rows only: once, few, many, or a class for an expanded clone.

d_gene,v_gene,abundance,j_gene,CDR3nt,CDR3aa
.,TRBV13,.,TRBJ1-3,TGTGCCAGCAGCTTAGTCGGACTGGGAAACACCATATATTTT,CASSLVGLGNTIYF
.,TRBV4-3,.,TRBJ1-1,TGCGCCAGCAGCCAAGAGGCCTACATAAATAGGAGAGTCATGAACACTGAAGCTTTCTTT,CASSQEAYINRRVMNTEAFF
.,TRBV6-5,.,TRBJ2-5,TGTGCCAGCAGTTACCAAGGGGCACAAGAGACCCAGTACTTC,CASSYQGAQETQYF
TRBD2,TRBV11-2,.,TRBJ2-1,TGTGCCAGCAGCTTAGTCGCGGGAGAGGCCTACAATGAGCAGTTCTTC,CASSLVAGEAYNEQFF
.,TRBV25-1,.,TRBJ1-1,TGTGCCAGCAGCGACAAATGGAACACTGAAGCTTTCTTT,CASSDKWNTEAFF
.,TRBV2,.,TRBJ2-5,TGTGCCAGCAGTGAACTCCAAGAGACCCAGTACTTC,CASSELQETQYF
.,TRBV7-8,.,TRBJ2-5,TGTGCCAGCAGCTTATCACGGTCGTCGCGTGAGACCCAGTACTTC,CASSLSRSSRETQYF
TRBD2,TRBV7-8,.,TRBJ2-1,TGTGCCAGCAGCTCACCATCCAAATGGCTAGCGGGAGGCGACTACAATGAGCAGTTCTTC,CASSSPSKWLAGGDYNEQFF
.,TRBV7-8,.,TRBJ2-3,TGTGCCAGCAGCAAGGGGTCAGATACGCAGTATTTT,CASSKGSDTQYF
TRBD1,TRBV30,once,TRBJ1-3,TGTGCCTGGGGGGGACAGGGGACAATGTCTGGAAACACCATATATTTT,CAWGGQGTMSGNTIYF
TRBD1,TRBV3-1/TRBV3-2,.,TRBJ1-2,TGTGCCAGCAGCGAGAACAGGGGGATCGGCTATGGCTACACCTTC,CASSENRGIGYGYTF
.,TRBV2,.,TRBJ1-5,TGTGCCAGCAGTGAAGTTAGGGGGTTGAATCAGCCCCAGCATTTT,CASSEVRGLNQPQHF
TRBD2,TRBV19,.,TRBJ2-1,TGTGCCAGTAGCAACCCTAGCGGGAGCTCCTACAATGAGCAGTTCTTC,CASSNPSGSSYNEQFF
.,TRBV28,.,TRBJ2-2,TGTGCCAGTCAGGGTGTTCGGAACACCGGGGAGCTGTTTTTT,CASQGVRNTGELFF
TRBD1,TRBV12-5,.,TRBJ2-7,TGTGCTAGTGGTCCCCCGCAGGGGGACTCCTACGAGCAGTACTTC,CASGPPQGDSYEQYF
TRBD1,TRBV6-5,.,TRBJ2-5,TGTGCCAGCAGTAACTGGGACAGACAAGAGACCCAGTACTTC,CASSNWDRQETQYF
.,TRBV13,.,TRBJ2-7,TGTGCCAGCAGCTTAGGCCTAACGACATACGAGCAGTACTTC,CASSLGLTTYEQYF
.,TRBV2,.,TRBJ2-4,TGTGCCAGCTGGAGCGGTGCCAAAAACATTCAGTACTTC,CASWSGAKNIQYF
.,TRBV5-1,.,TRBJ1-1,TGCGCCAGCAGCTTGGAATACAGGAGCTCCAACACTGAAGCTTTCTTT,CASSLEYRSSNTEAFF
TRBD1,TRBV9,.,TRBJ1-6,TGTGCCAGCAGCTCCCGGACAGGGGAGCTTTCACCCCTCCACTTT,CASSSRTGELSPLHF
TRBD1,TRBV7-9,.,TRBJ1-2,TGTGCCAGCAGCTTAGAGGCTTGGGGACAGGGTCATGGCTACACCTTC,CASSLEAWGQGHGYTF
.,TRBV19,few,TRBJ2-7,TGTGCCAGTTCCACAACAGCCTCCTACGAGCAGTACTTC,CASSTTASYEQYF
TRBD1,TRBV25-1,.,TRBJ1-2,TGTGCCAGCAGTGGGGGACAGGGGAAGAACTATGGCTACACCTTC,CASSGGQGKNYGYTF
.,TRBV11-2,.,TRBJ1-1,TGTGCCAGCAGCTTACTGGGGGGGCTCATATTT,CASSLLGGLIF
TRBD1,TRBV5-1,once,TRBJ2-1,TGCGCCAGCAGCTTGGATGGGACAGGGTTCGGCACCTACAATGAGCAGTTCTTC,CASSLDGTGFGTYNEQFF
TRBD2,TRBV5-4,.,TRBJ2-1,TGTGCCAGCAGTCCCTCTAGCGGACCATACAATGAGCAGTTCTTC,CASSPSSGPYNEQFF
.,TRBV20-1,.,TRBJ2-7,TGCAGTGCTAGTAACCTGACAGCTACCTACGAGCAGTACTTC,CSASNLTATYEQYF
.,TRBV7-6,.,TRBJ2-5,TGTGCCAGCAGCTTAGGAGGGAGTGGAGCGGAGACCCAGTACTTC,CASSLGGSGAETQYF
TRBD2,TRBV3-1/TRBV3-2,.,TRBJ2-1,TGTGCCAGCAGCCAAGCGAAGGTAGCGGGTATATACAATGAGCAGTTCTTC,CASSQAKVAGIYNEQFF
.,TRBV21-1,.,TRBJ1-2,TGTGCCAAAACCTGTTCCAGGGGGCCTGGCTACACCTTC,CAKTCSRGPGYTF
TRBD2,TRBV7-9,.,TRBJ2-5,TGTGCCAGCTCCAGCGGGAGTCATCAAGAGACCCAGTACTTC,CASSSGSHQETQYF
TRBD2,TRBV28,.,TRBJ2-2,TGTGCCAGCAGTTTAATTCTAGCGGGGGCGAACACCGGGGAGCTGTTTTTT,CASSLILAGANTGELFF
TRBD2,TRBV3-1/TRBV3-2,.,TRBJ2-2,TGTGCCAGCAGCCAAGAAAGCGGGAGTGTTACCGGGGAGCTGTTTTTT,CASSQESGSVTGELFF
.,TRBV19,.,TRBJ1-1,TGTGCCAGTAGACAGCCCATGAACACTGAAGCTTTCTTT,CASRQPMNTEAFF
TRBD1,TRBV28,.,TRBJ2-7,TGTGCCGTAAGGCGGCAGGGGGCCCCTCTCGACTACGAGCAGTACTTC,CAVRRQGAPLDYEQYF
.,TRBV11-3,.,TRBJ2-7,TGTGCCAGCAGCTTAGACGTCCCGTGGCAGGGTGGATCCTACGAGCAGTACTTC,CASSLDVPWQGGSYEQYF